One and the same sample provided the 18 T cell receptor beta chains below, sequenced in a study of CD8+ T cells in alopecia areata. RNA extraction was followed by reverse transcription into cDNA, which acted as the sequencing template. This table comes from immunoSEQ multiplex PCR, and its TCRdb copy is limited to in-frame clones, with some not included. Among fewer than 200,000 clones listed, around 64% were seen once. Specimen: CD8+ T cells sorted from blood, collected at week 0. The receptors were gathered from a human donor with alopecia areata.

In its sample, this clone was seen once. The chain combines TRBV27 with TRBJ2-1; a possible D gene is TRBD1 (5 bases). Trimming took off 6 bases at V and 8 bases at J, with 17 bases between the two ends. Germline V gene data show CDR1 as MNHEY and CDR2 as SMNVEV (reference sequence). The CDR3 runs to 14 residues. As DNA, the CDR3 is TGTGCCAGCAGGCCCACAGTAGGGGTGGATGAGCAGTTCTTC. This sequence encodes CASRPTVGVDEQFF.

V is TRBV2 and J is TRBJ1-5; D unclear. Trimming left V 8 bases short and J 5 bases short, with 13 bases between. Germline CDR1 and CDR2: SNHLY and FYNNEI. The CDR3 extends over 13 amino acids. The CDR3: CASGIPPYQPQHF. DNA for the CDR3: TGTGCCAGCGGGATTCCTCCATATCAGCCCCAGCATTTT.

This chain uses TRBV27 with TRBJ2-2; unclear D gene. Per the germline V gene, CDR1 is MNHEY and CDR2 is SMNVEV (reference sequence). Trimming shortened V by 3 bases and J by 6 bases, and 11 bases separated the two germline ends. This CDR3 spans 14 amino acids. The DNA of the CDR3 is TGTGCCAGCAGTTTTGCGGCAGTCCCCGGGGAGCTGTTTTTT. It yields the protein CASSFAAVPGELFF.

The CDR3 region has the DNA TGCGCCAGCAGCCAAAGGTCGGGTTCCCCCTATAATTCACCCCTCCACTTT. It is translated as CASSQRSGSPYNSPLHF. The chain has TRBV4-1 and TRBJ1-6, with unresolved D. V dropped 2 bases and J dropped 2 bases, with 13 bases sitting between them. Germline V gene data show CDR1 as MGHRA and CDR2 as YSYEKL. The CDR3 is 17 residues long.

The chain links TRBV29-1 to TRBJ1-1, with D tentatively TRBD1 (5 bases). Germline-derived CDR1 and CDR2 are SQVTM and ANQGSEA. This CDR3 region has 11 residues. The chain's CDR3 is CSIPGVTEAFF. CDR3 DNA: TGCAGTATCCCGGGGGTCACTGAAGCTTTCTTT.

In nucleotides, the CDR3 is TGTGCCAGCAGTTCAGAGGACTCCGGCACCTACGAGCAGTACTTC. Translating it yields CASSSEDSGTYEQYF. This chain joins TRBV27 and TRBJ2-7, with D possibly being TRBD2 (5 bases). Trimming took off 4 bases at V and 2 bases at J, with 15 bases between the two ends. The V gene's germline CDR1 is MNHEY and CDR2 SMNVEV (reference sequence). CDR3 length equals 15 residues.

V usage is TRBV29-1 and J usage is TRBJ2-7; no reliable D call. CDR3 length: 12 amino acids. V was pared by 4 bases and J by 5 bases, with 12 bases between. Germline V gene sequence: CDR1 SQVTM, CDR2 ANQGSEA. The CDR3 DNA reads TGCAGCGTTGTTGAGGATTCCCACGAGCAGTACTTC. Protein product: CSVVEDSHEQYF.

The rearrangement joins TRBV9 to TRBJ1-6; D gene ambiguous. Between the trimmed V and J ends, which lost 1 base and 5 bases, there was a span of 10 bases. The germline CDR1 and CDR2 sequences are SGDLS and YYNGEE. This CDR3 comprises 15 residues. The CDR3 reads CASSVRQDDNSPLHF. CDR3 coding DNA: TGTGCCAGCAGCGTAAGGCAGGATGATAATTCACCCCTCCACTTT.

The count of this clone is one. The rearrangement joins TRBV2 to TRBJ2-3; D gene unclear. V gave up 5 bases and J gave up 7 bases, with 4 bases separating them. The CDR3 runs to 10 residues. Per the germline V gene, CDR1 is SNHLY and CDR2 is FYNNEI. In DNA form, the CDR3 reads TGTGCCAGCAGTTCCAATACGCAGTATTTT. Its protein is CASSSNTQYF.

This chain connects TRBV5-1 to TRBJ1-2; 7 bases agree with TRBD1. The CDR3 runs 14 residues. V shed 0 bases, J shed 4 bases, and the junction held 3 bases outside the gene matches. CDR1 and CDR2 (germline): SGHRS, YFSETQ. The CDR3 DNA reads TGCGCCAGCAGCTTGGTGCCAGGGGGCTATGGCTACACCTTC. This translates into CASSLVPGGYGYTF.

CDR3 nucleotide sequence: TGTGCCAGCAGTTCCTATCGACAGGATAAAGATACGCAGTATTTT. Its protein product is CASSSYRQDKDTQYF. This sequence joins TRBV6-5 and TRBJ2-3; D perhaps matches TRBD1 (6 bases). Between the trimmed V and J ends, which lost 4 bases and 5 bases, there was a span of 16 bases. This CDR3 is 15 amino acids long. The V gene's germline CDR1 is MNHEY and CDR2 SVGAGI.

The rearrangement uses TRBV9 and TRBJ1-1; possible D gene TRBD1, 5 bases. Germline lookup yields CDR1 SGDLS and CDR2 YYNGEE. V was clipped by 4 bases and J by 12 bases, with 13 bases between them. The CDR3 is 11 amino acids. This CDR3 reads CASSSRDGTFF. The DNA for the CDR3 is TGTGCCAGCAGCTCCCGGGACGGCACTTTCTTT.

This clone was counted once. V gene TRBV29-1 combines with J gene TRBJ1-2; D ambiguous. Trimming removed 4 bases from V and 5 bases from J, with 8 bases in between. The length of the CDR3 is 11 residues. Germline loops: CDR1 SQVTM, CDR2 ANQGSEA. Written as DNA, the CDR3 is TGCAGCGTTGGGGTGGATTATGGCTACACCTTC. Translating it yields CSVGVDYGYTF. Combining the CDR3 with reference TRBV29-1 and TRBJ1-2 gives the whole variable domain SAVISQKPSRDICQRGTSLTIQCQVDSQVTMMFWYRQQPGQSLTLIATANQGSEATYESGFVIDKFPISRPNLTFSTLTVSNMSPEDSSIYLCSVGVDYGYTFGSGTRLTVV.

This clone has just a few counts. The chain has TRBV2 and TRBJ2-2; 8 nucleotides line up with TRBD2. The CDR3 runs to 15 residues. The germline V gene encodes CDR1 SNHLY and CDR2 FYNNEI. J gave up 1 base and V 4 bases, and 2 bases lay outside the gene matches. The CDR3 DNA reads TGTGCCAGCAGTGTGCGGGGGGAGAACACCGGGGAGCTGTTTTTT. It encodes CASSVRGENTGELFF.

This clone was seen just once. J is TRBJ2-3 and V is TRBV29-1, with 8 bases identical to TRBD1. Germline CDR1 is SQVTM and CDR2 is ANQGSEA. This CDR3 has 14 residues. J gave up 4 bases and V 2 bases, and 5 bases lay outside the gene matches. CDR3 DNA sequence: TGCAGCGTTGAAAAGGACAGGGTGCCAGATACGCAGTATTTT. Protein sequence: CSVEKDRVPDTQYF.

The chain recombines TRBV29-1 with TRBJ1-1, with D unclear. Germline CDR1 is SQVTM and CDR2 is ANQGSEA. The CDR3 is made up of 13 amino acids. With 6 bases removed from V and 1 base from J, the gap between germline ends came to 12 bases. CDR3 sequence: CSVDGLRNTEAFF. The CDR3 bases are TGCAGCGTGGATGGGCTAAGGAACACTGAAGCTTTCTTT. Filled out from reference TRBV29-1 and TRBJ1-1, the complete variable domain reads SAVISQKPSRDICQRGTSLTIQCQVDSQVTMMFWYRQQPGQSLTLIATANQGSEATYESGFVIDKFPISRPNLTFSTLTVSNMSPEDSSIYLCSVDGLRNTEAFFGQGTRLTVV.

In its sample, this clone was seen a few times. The J gene is TRBJ1-1, the V gene TRBV7-9; D gene unclear. The CDR3 has 11 residues. Per germline, CDR1 SEHNR and CDR2 FQNEAQ (reference sequence). Trimming removed 4 bases at V and 7 bases at J, with 7 bases between. This CDR3 reads CASSYPGEAFF. The CDR3 DNA reads TGTGCCAGCAGCTACCCGGGTGAAGCTTTCTTT.

The chain has TRBV2 and TRBJ2-5, with D maybe TRBD1 (5 bases). Trimming pared 2 bases from V and 4 bases from J, leaving 11 bases between. This CDR3 spans 14 amino acids. CDR1 SNHLY and CDR2 FYNNEI come from the germline V gene. The CDR3 here is CASSEYVDTETQYF. The CDR3 DNA reads TGTGCCAGCAGTGAATATGTGGACACAGAGACCCAGTACTTC.